The 13 T cell receptor beta chains below were found in one sample sequenced in a study of human T cells and chemical hapten exposure. Via MiXCR, TCRdb re-called the RACE reads, giving one row per CDR3 protein. Here the sample spans some 150,000 distinct CDR3 sequences, about 10% being singletons. The time point is: patch test 2, 6 weeks after DPC sensitization. As for treatment: therapeutic diphenylcyclopropenone sensitization with weekly scalp DPC. The specimen comprised whole blood, sampled in connection with sensitization to the hapten diphenylcyclopropenone (DPC). The receptors stem from a woman between 45 and 65 years old with alopecia areata. Some clones in this sample may be carry-over from other donors' samples.

This clonotype has at least ten counts. The chain's CDR3 is CAFPAGVSLSGANVLTF. CDR3 in DNA: TGTGCCTTCCCGGCGGGGGTAAGCCTTTCTGGGGCCAACGTCCTGACTTTC. The chain uses TRBV7-2 and TRBJ2-6; 7 bases are a match to TRBD2. Germline V lookup: CDR1 SGHTA, CDR2 FQGNSA. The CDR3 loop spans 17 amino acids. Unmatched junction bases numbered 14, after V lost 11 bases and J lost 1 base.

A few counts support this clonotype. The chain employs TRBV6-2 or TRBV6-3 and TRBJ2-1; the D gene is possibly TRBD1 (6 bases). In germline, CDR1 is MNHEY, CDR2 SVGEGT. The V gene lost 2 bases and the J gene lost 9 bases, with 8 bases spanning the gap. The CDR3 totals 12 residues. CDR3 in amino acids: CASSYRGGEQFF. CDR3 bases: TGTGCCAGCAGTTACCGAGGGGGTGAGCAGTTCTTC.

A few counts support this clonotype. This chain uses TRBV2 with TRBJ2-1; tentatively, D is TRBD2 (6 bases). Germline V lookup: CDR1 SNHLY, CDR2 FYNNEI. Deletions cut 6 bases from V and 4 bases from J, with 16 bases between. The CDR3 consists of 15 residues. The CDR3 sequence is CASRAESGSYNEQFF. DNA of the CDR3: TGTGCCAGCAGGGCTGAATCCGGGAGTTACAATGAGCAGTTCTTC.

This clonotype was picked up a small number of times. The chain combines TRBV19 with TRBJ1-2, with D maybe TRBD1 (5 bases). Germline CDR1 LNHDA, CDR2 SQIVND (reference sequence). V was trimmed by 3 bases and J by 1 base, leaving 12 bases between them. The length of the CDR3 is 15 residues. DNA of the CDR3: TGTGCCAGTAGTATCGGGACGCAGGATAACTATGGCTACACCTTC. It codes for CASSIGTQDNYGYTF.

The V and J genes are TRBV5-1 and TRBJ2-7, with a weak D call TRBD2 (6 bases). The V end was cut by 5 bases, the J end by 5 bases, with 8 bases between. Germline-derived CDR1 and CDR2 are SGHRS and YFSETQ. The CDR3 runs to 11 residues. The CDR3 reads CASRGGHEQYF. The CDR3 bases are TGCGCCAGCAGGGGAGGCCACGAGCAGTACTTC.

There are many counts of this clonotype. The chain combines TRBV5-1 with TRBJ1-4; D might be TRBD1 (5 bases). V was clipped by 4 bases and J by 0 bases, with 10 bases between them. The CDR3 loop spans 15 amino acids. Germline V gene sequence: CDR1 SGHRS, CDR2 YFSETQ. The CDR3 DNA sequence: TGCGCCAGCAGCGCGGACACCGCAACTAATGAAAAACTGTTTTTT. Translating gives CASSADTATNEKLFF.

This clonotype was seen more than once but under ten times. The chain has TRBV18 and TRBJ1-1; 12 bases fit TRBD1. Germline V gene lookup returns CDR1 KGHSH and CDR2 LQKENI. The CDR3 is 14 amino acids. V lost 4 bases to trimming and J lost 6 bases; unmatched junction nucleotides: 3. The CDR3 sequence is CASSLGTGGPEAFF. As DNA, the CDR3 is TGTGCCAGCTCACTCGGGACAGGGGGCCCTGAAGCTTTCTTT.

At least ten counts were recorded for this clonotype. V gene TRBV27 combines with J gene TRBJ2-7; D is possibly TRBD2 (6 bases). CDR3 length: 15 residues. Germline V gene data show CDR1 as MNHEY and CDR2 as SMNVEV (reference sequence). Deletions cut 6 bases from V and 5 bases from J, with 20 bases between. The CDR3 nucleotides are TGTGCCAGCAGGGCTGGAGGGGTGGTAAGGAACGAGCAGTACTTC. It is translated as CASRAGGVVRNEQYF.

Worth noting for this clonotype: A much more abundant neighbour one base away suggests this may be a read error. The rearrangement uses TRBV12-5 and TRBJ2-1; D is ambiguous. CDR1 is LGHNT, CDR2 FRNRAP, per germline. This CDR3 comprises 15 residues. V was pared by 4 bases and J by 5 bases, with 15 bases between. The CDR3 DNA sequence: TGTGCTAGTGGTTCCCCGGAGAGAGCCGACAATGAGCAGTTCTTC. Its translation: CASGSPERADNEQFF.

The genes are TRBV5-1 and TRBJ2-1; perhaps TRBD2 as D (6 bases). Germline CDR1 reads SGHRS; CDR2 reads YFSETQ. The germline V and J ends were trimmed by 2 bases and 0 bases, with 12 bases remaining between them. The CDR3 runs 16 residues. The CDR3 coding sequence is TGCGCCAGCAGCTTTAATAGCGGTAGCTCCTACAATGAGCAGTTCTTC. Residues: CASSFNSGSSYNEQFF.

Remarks on this clonotype: This clone may be a read error of a much larger clone one base away. The J gene is TRBJ2-7, the V gene TRBV7-3; a weak D match, TRBD1 (5 bases). Trimming left V 2 bases short and J 3 bases short, with 11 bases between. Germline CDR1 is SGHTA and CDR2 is FQGTGA. The CDR3 has 14 amino acids. In DNA, the CDR3 is TGTGCCAGCAGCTTATGGGCTAGGGGCTACGAGCAGTACTTC. It codes for CASSLWARGYEQYF.

The chain carries TRBV7-9 and TRBJ2-3; 7 positions agree with TRBD1. V lost 4 bases and J lost 8; bases outside the gene matches: 12. This CDR3 region has 15 residues. Germline V gene sequence: CDR1 SEHNR, CDR2 FQNEAQ (reference sequence). CDR3 amino acids: CASSSLDRELATQYF. The CDR3 DNA reads TGTGCCAGCAGCTCCCTCGACAGGGAACTGGCTACGCAGTATTTT.

The chain uses TRBV20-1 and TRBJ2-2, with 7 nucleotides matching TRBD1. The CDR3 runs to 14 residues. The germline CDR1 and CDR2 sequences are DFQATT and SNEGSKA (reference sequence). Germline trimming cut 3 bases from V and 5 bases from J; bases unmatched to any gene: 6. The CDR3, as DNA: TGCAGTGCTAGTTTCGGCAGGGGGACCGGGGAGCTGTTTTTT. The encoded protein is CSASFGRGTGELFF.